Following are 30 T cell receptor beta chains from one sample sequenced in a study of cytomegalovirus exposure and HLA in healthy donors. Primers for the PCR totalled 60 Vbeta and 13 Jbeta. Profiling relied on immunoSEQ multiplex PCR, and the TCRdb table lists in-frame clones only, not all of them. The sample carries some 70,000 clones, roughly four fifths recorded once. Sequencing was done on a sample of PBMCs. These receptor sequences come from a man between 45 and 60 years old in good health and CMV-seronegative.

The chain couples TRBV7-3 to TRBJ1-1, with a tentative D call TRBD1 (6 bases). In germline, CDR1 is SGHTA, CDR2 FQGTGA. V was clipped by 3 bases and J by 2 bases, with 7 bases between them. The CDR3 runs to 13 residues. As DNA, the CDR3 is TGTGCCAGCAGCTTGGGACAAAACACTGAAGCTTTCTTT. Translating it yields CASSLGQNTEAFF.

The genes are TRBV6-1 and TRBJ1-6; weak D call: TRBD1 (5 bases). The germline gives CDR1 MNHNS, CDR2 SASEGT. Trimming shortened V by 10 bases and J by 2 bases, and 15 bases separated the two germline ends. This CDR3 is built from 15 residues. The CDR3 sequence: CAIGGEGTYNSPLHF. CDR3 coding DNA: TGTGCCATTGGGGGGGAGGGCACCTATAATTCACCCCTCCACTTT.

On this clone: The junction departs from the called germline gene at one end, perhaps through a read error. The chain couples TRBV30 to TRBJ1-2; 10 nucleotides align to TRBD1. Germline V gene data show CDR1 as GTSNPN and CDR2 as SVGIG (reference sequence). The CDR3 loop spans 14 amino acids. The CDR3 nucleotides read TGTGCCTGGAATCCGGGACAGGGGTTCCATGGCTCCACCTTC. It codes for CAWNPGQGFHGSTF.

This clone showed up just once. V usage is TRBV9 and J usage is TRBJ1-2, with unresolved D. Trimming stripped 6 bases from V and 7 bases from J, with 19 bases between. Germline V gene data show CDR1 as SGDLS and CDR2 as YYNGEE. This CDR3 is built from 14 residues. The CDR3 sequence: CASTSTVEALGYTF. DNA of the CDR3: TGTGCCAGCACCTCTACAGTGGAGGCACTTGGCTACACCTTC.

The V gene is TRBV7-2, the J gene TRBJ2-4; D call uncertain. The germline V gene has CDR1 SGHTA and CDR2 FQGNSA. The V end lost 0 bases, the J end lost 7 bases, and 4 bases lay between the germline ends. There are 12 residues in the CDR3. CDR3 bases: TGTGCCAGCAGCTTAGCCGGGAACATTCAGTACTTC. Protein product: CASSLAGNIQYF. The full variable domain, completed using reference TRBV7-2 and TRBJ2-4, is GAGVSQSPSNKVTEKGKDVELRCDPISGHTALYWYRQSLGQGLEFLIYFQGNSAPDKSGLPSDRFSAERTGGSVSTLTIQRTQQEDSAVYLCASSLAGNIQYFGAGTRLSVL.

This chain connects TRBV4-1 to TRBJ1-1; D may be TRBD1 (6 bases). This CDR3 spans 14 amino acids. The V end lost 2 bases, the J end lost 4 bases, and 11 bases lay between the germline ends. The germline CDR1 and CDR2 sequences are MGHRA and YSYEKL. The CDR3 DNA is TGCGCCAGCAGCCAATACAGGGCTAGCACTGAAGCTTTCTTT. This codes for CASSQYRASTEAFF.

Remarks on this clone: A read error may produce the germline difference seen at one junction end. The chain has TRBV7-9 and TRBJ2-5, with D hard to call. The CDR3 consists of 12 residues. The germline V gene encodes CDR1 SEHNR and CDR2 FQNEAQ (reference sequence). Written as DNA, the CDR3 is TGTTCCAGCAGCTTCCGCGGAGAGACCCAGTACTTC. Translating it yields CSSSFRGETQYF.

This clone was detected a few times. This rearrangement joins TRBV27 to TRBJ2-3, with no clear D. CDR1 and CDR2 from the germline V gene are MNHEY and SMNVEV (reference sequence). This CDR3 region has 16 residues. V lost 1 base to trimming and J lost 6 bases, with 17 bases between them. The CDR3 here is CASSLYSAQSGDTQYF. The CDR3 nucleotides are TGTGCCAGCAGTTTATACTCGGCCCAGTCCGGGGATACGCAGTATTTT.

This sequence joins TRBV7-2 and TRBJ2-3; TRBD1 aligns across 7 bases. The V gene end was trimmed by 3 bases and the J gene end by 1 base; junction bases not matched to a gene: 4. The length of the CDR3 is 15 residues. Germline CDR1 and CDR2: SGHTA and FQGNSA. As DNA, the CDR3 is TGTGCCAGCAGCTTGGGGACAGATCGCACAGATACGCAGTATTTT. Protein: CASSLGTDRTDTQYF.

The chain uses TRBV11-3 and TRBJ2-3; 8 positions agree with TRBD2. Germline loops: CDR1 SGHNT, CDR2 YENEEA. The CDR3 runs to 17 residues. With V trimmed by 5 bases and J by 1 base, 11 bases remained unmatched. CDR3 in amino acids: CASSIRYGGAGTDTQYF. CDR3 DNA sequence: TGTGCCAGCAGCATCCGCTACGGGGGGGCCGGCACAGATACGCAGTATTTT.

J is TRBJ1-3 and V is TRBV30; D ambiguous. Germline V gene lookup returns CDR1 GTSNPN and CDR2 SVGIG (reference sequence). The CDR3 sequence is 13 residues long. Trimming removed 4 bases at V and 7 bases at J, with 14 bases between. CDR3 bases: TGTGCCTGGATCTCTCCGGTCGTGAACACCATATATTTT. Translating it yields CAWISPVVNTIYF.

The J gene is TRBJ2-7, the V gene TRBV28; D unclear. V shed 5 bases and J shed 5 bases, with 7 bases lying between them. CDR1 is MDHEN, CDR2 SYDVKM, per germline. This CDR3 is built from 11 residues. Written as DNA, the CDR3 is TGTGCCAGCAGTCTAGGCCACGAGCAGTACTTC. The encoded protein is CASSLGHEQYF.

The CDR3 DNA reads as TGCGCCAGCAGCCGGACTACCGAGGGTACTGAAGCTTTCTTT. Residues: CASSRTTEGTEAFF. This chain uses TRBV4-3 with TRBJ1-1, with D hard to call. Trimming removed 4 bases at V and 5 bases at J, with 14 bases between. There are 14 residues in the CDR3. Per the germline V gene, CDR1 is LGHNA and CDR2 is YSLEER.

The CDR3 DNA follows: TGTGCCACCGGACTAGCGGGAATCGACGAGCAGTACTTC. Translated: CATGLAGIDEQYF. V is TRBV10-3 and J is TRBJ2-7, with 12 nucleotides matching TRBD2. Trimming at V came to 10 bases and at J to 5 bases, leaving 6 bases not matched to a gene. The CDR3 sequence is 13 residues long. The germline CDR1 and CDR2 sequences are ENHRY and SYGVKD.

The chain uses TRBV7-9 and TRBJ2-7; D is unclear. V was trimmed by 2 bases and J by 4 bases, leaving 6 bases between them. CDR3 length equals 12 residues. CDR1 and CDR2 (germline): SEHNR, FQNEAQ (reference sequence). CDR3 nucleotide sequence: TGTGCCAGCAGCTTAATTAGATACGAGCAGTACTTC. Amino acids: CASSLIRYEQYF.

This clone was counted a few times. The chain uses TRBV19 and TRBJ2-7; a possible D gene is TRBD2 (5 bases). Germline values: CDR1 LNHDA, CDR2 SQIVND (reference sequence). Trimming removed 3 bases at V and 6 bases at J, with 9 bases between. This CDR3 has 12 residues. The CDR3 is CASSIGMSEQYF. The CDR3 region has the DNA TGTGCCAGTAGTATCGGGATGAGCGAGCAGTACTTC.

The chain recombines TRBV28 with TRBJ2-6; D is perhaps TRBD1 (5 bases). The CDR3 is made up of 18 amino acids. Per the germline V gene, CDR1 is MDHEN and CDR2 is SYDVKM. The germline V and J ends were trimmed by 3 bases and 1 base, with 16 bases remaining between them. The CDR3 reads CASSLNRLSGSGANVLTF. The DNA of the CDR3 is TGTGCCAGCAGTTTGAACAGGCTGTCCGGGTCTGGGGCCAACGTCCTGACTTTC.

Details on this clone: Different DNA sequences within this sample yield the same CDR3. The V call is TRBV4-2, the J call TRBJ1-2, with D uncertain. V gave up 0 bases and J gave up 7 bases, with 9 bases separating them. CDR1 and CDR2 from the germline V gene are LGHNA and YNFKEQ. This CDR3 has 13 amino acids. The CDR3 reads CASSQDRAGGYTF. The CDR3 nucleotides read TGTGCCAGCAGCCAAGATCGGGCGGGTGGCTACACCTTC.

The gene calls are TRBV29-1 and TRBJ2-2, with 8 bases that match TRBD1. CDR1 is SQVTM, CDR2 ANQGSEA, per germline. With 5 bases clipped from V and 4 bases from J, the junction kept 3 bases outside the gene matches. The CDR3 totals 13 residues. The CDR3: CSVLRGRTGELFF. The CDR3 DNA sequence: TGCAGCGTTCTCAGGGGGCGCACCGGGGAGCTGTTTTTT.

This CDR3 reads CASSPAPGGMHEAFF. CDR3 coding DNA: TGTGCCAGCTCTCCTGCTCCGGGAGGAATGCATGAAGCTTTCTTT. V gene TRBV18 combines with J gene TRBJ1-1; no definite D call. Germline CDR1 KGHSH, CDR2 LQKENI. CDR3 size: 15 residues. V lost 6 bases to trimming and J lost 7 bases, with 21 bases between them.

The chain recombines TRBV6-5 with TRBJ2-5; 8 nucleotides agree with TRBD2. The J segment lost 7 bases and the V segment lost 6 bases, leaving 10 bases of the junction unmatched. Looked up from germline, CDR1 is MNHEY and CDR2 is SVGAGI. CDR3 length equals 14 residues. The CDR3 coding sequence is TGTGCCAGCAGAGATAGCGGGGTAGTAGGGACCCAGTACTTC. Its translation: CASRDSGVVGTQYF.

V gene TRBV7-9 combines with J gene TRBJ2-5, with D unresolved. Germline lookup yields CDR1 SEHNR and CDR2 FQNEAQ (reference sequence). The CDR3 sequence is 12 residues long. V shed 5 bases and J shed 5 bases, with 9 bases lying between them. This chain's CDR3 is CASSLLLETQYF. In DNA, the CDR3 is TGTGCCAGCAGCCTCCTATTGGAGACCCAGTACTTC.

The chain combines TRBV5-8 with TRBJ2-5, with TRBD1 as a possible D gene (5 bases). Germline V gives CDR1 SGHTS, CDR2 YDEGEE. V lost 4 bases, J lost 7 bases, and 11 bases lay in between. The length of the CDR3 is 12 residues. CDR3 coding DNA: TGTGCCAGCAGCCCCAGGGCGGTGACCCAGTACTTC. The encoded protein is CASSPRAVTQYF.

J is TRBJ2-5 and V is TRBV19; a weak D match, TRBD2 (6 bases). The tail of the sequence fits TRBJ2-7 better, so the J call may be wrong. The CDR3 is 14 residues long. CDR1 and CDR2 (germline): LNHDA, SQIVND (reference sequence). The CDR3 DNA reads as TGTGCCAGTAGCATGGGAGGCATCCTCTACGAGCAGTACTTC. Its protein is CASSMGGILYEQYF.

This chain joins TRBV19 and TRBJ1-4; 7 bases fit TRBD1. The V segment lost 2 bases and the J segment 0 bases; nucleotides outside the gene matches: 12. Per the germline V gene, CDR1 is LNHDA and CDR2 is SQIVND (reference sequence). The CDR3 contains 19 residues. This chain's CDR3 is CASSIISKGTAATNEKLFF. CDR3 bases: TGTGCCAGTAGTATAATAAGTAAGGGGACAGCTGCAACTAATGAAAAACTGTTTTTT.

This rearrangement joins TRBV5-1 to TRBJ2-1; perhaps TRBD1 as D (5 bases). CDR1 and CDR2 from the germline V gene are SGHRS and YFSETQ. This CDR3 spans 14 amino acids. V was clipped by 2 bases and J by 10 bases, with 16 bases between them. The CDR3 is CASSFYDSLGEQFF. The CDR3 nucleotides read TGCGCCAGCAGCTTTTACGACAGTCTAGGAGAGCAGTTCTTC.

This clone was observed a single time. The CDR3 region is CASSLVLAGGPDQETQYF. CDR3 DNA: TGTGCCAGCAGCTTAGTACTAGCGGGAGGGCCCGACCAAGAGACCCAGTACTTC. This chain connects TRBV7-8 to TRBJ2-5, with TRBD2 matching over 13 bases. V shed 1 base, J shed 0 bases, and the junction held 5 bases outside the gene matches. Germline CDR1 is SGHVS and CDR2 is FQNEAQ. The CDR3 contains 18 residues.

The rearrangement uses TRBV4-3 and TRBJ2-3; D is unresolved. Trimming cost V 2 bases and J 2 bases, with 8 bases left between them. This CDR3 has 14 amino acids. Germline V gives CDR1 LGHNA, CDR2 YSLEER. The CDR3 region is CASSQFGPTDTQYF. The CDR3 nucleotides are TGCGCCAGCAGCCAATTTGGCCCCACAGATACGCAGTATTTT.

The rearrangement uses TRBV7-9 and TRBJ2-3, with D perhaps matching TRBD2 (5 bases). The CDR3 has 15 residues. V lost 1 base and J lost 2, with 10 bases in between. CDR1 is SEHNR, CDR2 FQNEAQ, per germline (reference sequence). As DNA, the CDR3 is TGTGCCAGCAGCTTAGGGGAGCTATACACAGATACGCAGTATTTT. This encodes CASSLGELYTDTQYF.

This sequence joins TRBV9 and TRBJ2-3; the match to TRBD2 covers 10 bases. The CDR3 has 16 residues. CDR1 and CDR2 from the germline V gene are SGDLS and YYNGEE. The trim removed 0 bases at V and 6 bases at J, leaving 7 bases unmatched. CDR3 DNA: TGTGCCAGCAGCGTAGGTAGTAGCGGGGGGACGGATACGCAGTATTTT. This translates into CASSVGSSGGTDTQYF.